The 13 T cell receptor beta chains listed next were all sequenced from one sample in a study of blood T cell repertoires in COVID-19. Method: immunoSEQ multiplex PCR; TCRdb's copy keeps in-frame clones and lacks some. The table has 100,000 to 120,000 clones, roughly four fifths seen once. The sequencing input was peripheral blood. Receptors were obtained from a woman aged 55-70 years with acute or convalescent COVID-19.

The V gene is TRBV2, the J gene TRBJ1-2; 7 bases map to TRBD1. V gave up 1 base and J gave up 2 bases; unmatched junction bases: 22. The CDR3 spans 21 residues. Germline assignment: CDR1 SNHLY and CDR2 FYNNEI. The CDR3 is CASSEDGGQAAGTGENYGYTF. The CDR3 coding sequence is TGTGCCAGCAGTGAAGATGGGGGGCAGGCGGCGGGAACAGGGGAAAACTATGGCTACACCTTC.

In nucleotides, the CDR3 is TGTGCCACCAGCGCCTTCGGGGGCTACACCTTC. Residues: CATSAFGGYTF. The V and J genes are TRBV15 and TRBJ1-2; D unclear. The CDR3 runs to 11 residues. Germline loops: CDR1 LNHNV, CDR2 YYDKDF (reference sequence). Between the trimmed V and J ends, which lost 5 bases and 8 bases, there was a span of 9 bases.

The chain couples TRBV30 to TRBJ2-7, with D uncertain. This CDR3 has 11 amino acids. Germline CDR1 GTSNPN, CDR2 SVGIG (reference sequence). V lost 1 base to trimming and J lost 3 bases, with 4 bases between them. The CDR3 loop is CAWSADYEQYF. The CDR3 DNA follows: TGTGCCTGGAGTGCAGACTACGAGCAGTACTTC.

This chain uses TRBV29-1 with TRBJ1-1, with D uncertain. Trimming removed 7 bases at V and 4 bases at J, with 16 bases between. The CDR3 is 13 amino acids. Germline CDR1 is SQVTM and CDR2 is ANQGSEA. CDR3 protein: CSGAWGVGTEAFF. In nucleotides, the CDR3 is TGCAGCGGGGCGTGGGGAGTTGGCACTGAAGCTTTCTTT.

Remarks on this clone: Other DNA sequences from this sample encode an identical CDR3 as well. The V gene is TRBV11-3, the J gene TRBJ2-5, with D possibly matching TRBD2 (7 bases). Germline V gene sequence: CDR1 SGHNT, CDR2 YENEEA. V lost 5 bases to trimming and J lost 2 bases, with 12 bases between them. The CDR3 is made up of 14 amino acids. DNA of the CDR3: TGTGCCAGCAGCCTCAGGGGAGGGCAAGAGACCCAGTACTTC. Translated: CASSLRGGQETQYF.

The CDR3 loop is CASHFGTNREPEAFF. CDR3 DNA: TGCGCCAGCCACTTCGGGACCAACCGGGAGCCTGAAGCTTTCTTT. This chain connects TRBV5-1 to TRBJ1-1; a weak D match, TRBD1 (5 bases). Trimming pared 7 bases from V and 6 bases from J, leaving 22 bases between. In germline, CDR1 is SGHRS, CDR2 YFSETQ. The CDR3 has 15 residues.

The rearrangement joins TRBV5-5 to TRBJ1-6; 8 bases match TRBD1. Germline values: CDR1 SGHKS, CDR2 YYEKEE (reference sequence). Losses at the gene ends were 6 bases for V and 9 bases for J; bases not matched to a gene: 5. There are 13 residues in the CDR3. The CDR3 DNA reads TGTGCCAGCACCAACGGACAGGGTTCACCCCTCCACTTT. This translates into CASTNGQGSPLHF.

Only a few counts were recorded for this clone. V gene TRBV14 combines with J gene TRBJ1-2; D is uncertain. Deletions cut 0 bases from V and 7 bases from J, with 18 bases between. The CDR3 contains 16 residues. Looked up from germline, CDR1 is SGHDN and CDR2 is FVKESK. The CDR3 nucleotides read TGTGCCAGCAGCCAAGATCGGCAGGCCAGGCGGGGTGGCTACACCTTC. This sequence encodes CASSQDRQARRGGYTF.

The chain employs TRBV5-1 and TRBJ2-3; 12 bases fit TRBD2. V lost 4 bases to trimming and J lost 4 bases; unmatched junction nucleotides: 7. The CDR3 runs to 16 residues. Per germline, CDR1 SGHRS and CDR2 YFSETQ. This chain's CDR3 is CASSPRLAGVADTQYF. CDR3 DNA sequence: TGCGCCAGCAGCCCCAGACTAGCGGGGGTCGCAGATACGCAGTATTTT.

This clone was seen a single time. This rearrangement joins TRBV19 to TRBJ2-1; 7 nucleotides align to TRBD2. There are 15 residues in the CDR3. The V gene end was trimmed by 3 bases and the J gene end by 4 bases; junction bases not matched to a gene: 6. CDR1 and CDR2 from the germline V gene are LNHDA and SQIVND (reference sequence). Here the CDR3 reads CASSISAGSYNEQFF. As DNA, the CDR3 is TGTGCCAGTAGTATCTCAGCGGGAAGTTACAATGAGCAGTTCTTC.

The chain is built from TRBV11-2 and TRBJ2-5; 14 positions agree with TRBD2. CDR1 is SGHAT and CDR2 is FQNNGV in the germline V gene. Trimming took 5 bases from V and 4 from J; bases not matched to a gene: 6. The CDR3 length is 16 residues. As DNA, the CDR3 is TGTGCCAGCAGCAAGACTAGCGGGGGGGCTGCAGAGACCCAGTACTTC. The encoded protein is CASSKTSGGAAETQYF.

The chain has TRBV29-1 and TRBJ2-5, with TRBD1 as a possible D gene (5 bases). Trimming shortened V by 5 bases and J by 5 bases, and 12 bases separated the two germline ends. Looked up from germline, CDR1 is SQVTM and CDR2 is ANQGSEA. CDR3 size: 12 residues. This CDR3 is CSVKWGRETQYF. The CDR3 nucleotides are TGCAGCGTTAAATGGGGCCGGGAGACCCAGTACTTC.

The chain uses TRBV6-2 or TRBV6-3 and TRBJ2-5, with D possibly TRBD1 on 6 matching bases. Germline values: CDR1 MNHEY, CDR2 SVGEGT. Trimming left V 2 bases short and J 4 bases short, with 8 bases between. The CDR3 has 13 amino acids. CDR3 amino acids: CASSYGGLETQYF. CDR3 coding DNA: TGTGCCAGCAGTTACGGGGGCCTAGAGACCCAGTACTTC.